The 21 T cell receptor beta chains below all came from one sample that was sequenced in a study of CD8+ T cells in alopecia areata. Isolated RNA was reverse transcribed into cDNA used as the sequencing template. Profiled with immunoSEQ multiplex PCR; TCRdb holds only in-frame clones, not every one. Among under 200,000 clones listed, 65% were seen once. The sample's treatment: oral pan-JAK inhibitor, 5-10 mg twice daily. This material consisted of CD4+ T cells sorted from blood, taken at week 4, from a patient treated with tofacitinib. The receptors here all came from a human donor with alopecia areata.

The rearrangement joins TRBV29-1 to TRBJ2-3, with D hard to call. The CDR3 is made up of 15 amino acids. Trimming shortened V by 4 bases and J by 1 base, and 15 bases separated the two germline ends. Germline V CDR1 and CDR2: SQVTM, ANQGSEA. CDR3 sequence: CSVAPPGAGTDTQYF. CDR3 in DNA: TGCAGCGTTGCCCCGCCGGGTGCGGGCACAGATACGCAGTATTTT.

The rearrangement joins TRBV29-1 to TRBJ2-7; D not certain. In germline, CDR1 is SQVTM, CDR2 ANQGSEA. This CDR3 comprises 11 residues. Trimming cost V 6 bases and J 4 bases, with 10 bases left between them. The CDR3, as DNA: TGCAGCGTGCAGGTACGGTACGAGCAGTACTTC. Translation gives CSVQVRYEQYF.

On this clone itself: A clone one base away is much larger, so this may be a read error. The chain carries TRBV16 and TRBJ1-1; no clear D gene. Germline CDR1 reads KGHSY; CDR2 reads FQNENV. CDR3 length: 11 residues. The germline V and J ends were trimmed by 3 bases and 2 bases, with 1 base remaining between them. The chain's CDR3 is CASSHNTEAFF. The CDR3 nucleotides read TGTGCCAGCAGCCACAACACTGAAGCTTTCTTT.

The rearrangement joins TRBV25-1 to TRBJ1-5; 10 bases are shared with TRBD1. The CDR3 covers 17 residues. After removal of 5 bases from V and 0 bases from J, the junction contained 7 bases not matched to a gene. Germline V gene data show CDR1 as MGHDK and CDR2 as SYGVNS. CDR3 protein: CASSSATGGLSNQPQHF. Here the CDR3 DNA reads TGTGCCAGCAGTTCCGCGACAGGGGGCCTTAGCAATCAGCCCCAGCATTTT. The whole variable domain, remainder taken from reference TRBV25-1 and TRBJ1-5, is EADIYQTPRYLVIGTGKKITLECSQTMGHDKMYWYQQDPGMELHLIHYSYGVNSTEKGDLSSESTVSRIRTEHFPLTLESARPSHTSQYLCASSSATGGLSNQPQHFGDGTRLSIL.

Written as DNA, the CDR3 is TGTGCCAGCAGCCCCGGGACAGGGAACTACGAGCAGTACTTC. Protein: CASSPGTGNYEQYF. V is TRBV4-2 and J is TRBJ2-7; 9 bases match TRBD1. From germline, CDR1 is LGHNA and CDR2 YNFKEQ. Trimming took 4 bases from V and 3 from J; bases not matched to a gene: 4. The CDR3 sequence is 14 residues long.

The chain is built from TRBV27 and TRBJ2-2, with 9 bases that match TRBD1. V lost 2 bases to trimming and J lost 6 bases; unmatched junction nucleotides: 10. The CDR3 is made up of 17 amino acids. CDR1 and CDR2 from the germline V gene are MNHEY and SMNVEV (reference sequence). DNA for the CDR3: TGTGCCAGCAGTTTAACTCGGGGACAGGGTGGCGCCGGGGAGCTGTTTTTT. This translates into CASSLTRGQGGAGELFF.

This chain joins TRBV14 and TRBJ2-1; unclear D gene. V shed 5 bases and J shed 6 bases, with 8 bases lying between them. The CDR3 has 12 amino acids. From germline, CDR1 is SGHDN and CDR2 FVKESK. The CDR3 DNA reads TGTGCCAGCAGCTCTGTTACCAATGAGCAGTTCTTC. Protein: CASSSVTNEQFF.

This chain uses TRBV5-1 with TRBJ2-1; D is ambiguous. The CDR3 consists of 13 residues. Germline CDR1 SGHRS, CDR2 YFSETQ. Trimming took 3 bases from V and 0 from J, leaving 4 bases between them. CDR3: CASSSSSYNEQFF. CDR3 sequence (DNA): TGCGCCAGCAGCTCCAGCTCCTACAATGAGCAGTTCTTC. Drawing the rest from reference TRBV5-1 and TRBJ2-1, the complete variable domain is KAGVTQTPRYLIKTRGQQVTLSCSPISGHRSVSWYQQTPGQGLQFLFEYFSETQRNKGNFPGRFSGRQFSNSRSEMNVSTLELGDSALYLCASSSSSYNEQFFGPGTRLTVL.

The chain links TRBV4-2 to TRBJ2-2, with 8 bases identical to TRBD2. This CDR3 region has 15 residues. Germline CDR1 LGHNA, CDR2 YNFKEQ. V was clipped by 0 bases and J by 7 bases; unmatched bases: 4. CDR3 sequence reads: CASSQDGGAVGELFF. The CDR3, as DNA: TGTGCCAGCAGCCAAGACGGGGGGGCCGTCGGGGAGCTGTTTTTT.

This chain uses TRBV6-5 with TRBJ2-1, with TRBD2 identical over 10 bases. Germline V gives CDR1 MNHEY, CDR2 SVGAGI. The V segment lost 8 bases and the J segment 8 bases; nucleotides outside the gene matches: 9. This CDR3 comprises 14 residues. The CDR3 protein is CASYAGLARDEQFF. CDR3 DNA sequence: TGTGCCAGCTATGCGGGACTAGCGAGGGATGAGCAGTTCTTC.

This clone showed up just a few times. The chain couples TRBV7-9 to TRBJ1-6; no clear D. This CDR3 is built from 13 residues. The germline V gene encodes CDR1 SEHNR and CDR2 FQNEAQ (reference sequence). The germline V and J ends were trimmed by 8 bases and 9 bases, with 14 bases remaining between them. The CDR3 loop is CASEVGSGSPLHF. CDR3 nucleotides: TGTGCCAGCGAGGTCGGGTCGGGTTCACCCCTCCACTTT.

This chain joins TRBV18 and TRBJ2-7; D is uncertain. The CDR3 sequence is 14 residues long. Deletions cut 0 bases from V and 2 bases from J, with 8 bases between. CDR1 is KGHSH, CDR2 LQKENI, per germline. The CDR3 DNA follows: TGTGCCAGCTCACCACCGGTTTCGACCTACGAGCAGTACTTC. Amino acid sequence: CASSPPVSTYEQYF.

This clone was observed a single time. This chain links TRBV5-4 with TRBJ2-7; 7 bases align to TRBD2. CDR1 and CDR2 from the germline V gene are SGHNT and YYREEE (reference sequence). The CDR3 has 16 amino acids. V lost 4 bases, J lost 2 bases, and 12 bases stayed unmatched. This CDR3 reads CASSPSRGDYAYEQYF. The DNA of the CDR3 is TGTGCCAGCAGCCCTTCCCGGGGGGATTATGCCTACGAGCAGTACTTC.

The rearrangement links TRBV7-2 to TRBJ2-7; D may be TRBD2 (6 bases). V lost 4 bases, J lost 7 bases, and 20 bases lay in between. Germline V lookup: CDR1 SGHTA, CDR2 FQGNSA. This CDR3 spans 15 amino acids. CDR3 bases: TGTGCCAGCAGCTCCCAGGCGGGGAGACACGGGGAGCAGTACTTC. This sequence encodes CASSSQAGRHGEQYF.

V usage is TRBV18 and J usage is TRBJ2-3; tentative D call: TRBD2 (5 bases). There are 15 residues in the CDR3. Germline lookup yields CDR1 KGHSH and CDR2 LQKENI. The ends were cut back, 2 bases at V and 2 bases at J, with 11 bases in the middle. CDR3 region: CASSPTGDPTDTQYF. The CDR3 nucleotides read TGTGCCAGCTCACCAACCGGGGATCCCACAGATACGCAGTATTTT.

This clone occurred once. V and J are TRBV30 and TRBJ1-1; no firm D call. CDR1 and CDR2 from the germline V gene are GTSNPN and SVGIG (reference sequence). Trimming stripped 0 bases from V and 4 bases from J, with 9 bases between. The CDR3 length is 13 residues. The CDR3 DNA reads TGTGCCTGGAGTGTGGCCGGGCCCACTGAAGCTTTCTTT. This gives the protein CAWSVAGPTEAFF. The full variable domain, rest sourced from reference TRBV30 and TRBJ1-1, is SQTIHQWPATLVQPVGSPLSLECTVEGTSNPNLYWYRQAAGRGLQLLFYSVGIGQISSEVPQNLSASRPQDRQFILSSKKLLLSDSGFYLCAWSVAGPTEAFFGQGTRLTVV.

The table lists this clone with a count of one. The chain combines TRBV2 with TRBJ2-2; 12 nucleotides line up with TRBD2. From germline, CDR1 is SNHLY and CDR2 FYNNEI. Trimming removed 3 bases from V and 5 bases from J; junction bases left unmatched: 1. There are 15 residues in the CDR3. The CDR3 region is CASSDGLAGTGELFF. The CDR3 DNA reads TGTGCCAGCAGTGATGGACTAGCGGGGACCGGGGAGCTGTTTTTT.

This clone was counted many times. The chain links TRBV2 to TRBJ1-5; D is unclear. The germline CDR1 and CDR2 sequences are SNHLY and FYNNEI. The CDR3 contains 11 residues. The CDR3 loop reads CAIRSRVPQHF. Written as DNA, the CDR3 is TGTGCTATTCGCTCCCGCGTGCCCCAGCATTTT.

J is TRBJ1-2 and V is TRBV2, with 9 bases identical to TRBD1. The V segment lost 6 bases and the J segment 6 bases; nucleotides outside the gene matches: 14. CDR1 and CDR2 from the germline V gene are SNHLY and FYNNEI. There are 16 residues in the CDR3. CDR3 amino acids: CASSRPARQGEHGYTF. CDR3 coding DNA: TGTGCCAGCAGCCGCCCCGCCAGACAGGGGGAGCATGGCTACACCTTC. Using reference TRBV2 and TRBJ1-2 for the parts outside the CDR3, the full variable domain is EPEVTQTPSHQVTQMGQEVILRCVPISNHLYFYWYRQILGQKVEFLVSFYNNEISEKSEIFDDQFSVERPDGSNFTLKIRSTKLEDSAMYFCASSRPARQGEHGYTFGSGTRLTVV.

This chain connects TRBV7-9 to TRBJ1-2; no reliable D call. Between the trimmed V and J ends, which lost 2 bases and 3 bases, there was a span of 13 bases. CDR1 is SEHNR and CDR2 is FQNEAQ in the germline V gene (reference sequence). The CDR3 spans 15 residues. Here the CDR3 reads CASSLRGKRDYGYTF. The DNA for the CDR3 is TGTGCCAGCAGCTTACGAGGGAAGAGGGACTATGGCTACACCTTC.

The genes are TRBV29-1 and TRBJ1-2; TRBD1 matches 7 bases. Trimming took 4 bases from V and 5 from J; bases not matched to a gene: 7. The CDR3 is made up of 13 amino acids. CDR1 and CDR2 from the germline V gene are SQVTM and ANQGSEA. This CDR3 is CSVGGGVNYGYTF. The DNA for the CDR3 is TGCAGCGTTGGAGGGGGCGTAAATTATGGCTACACCTTC.